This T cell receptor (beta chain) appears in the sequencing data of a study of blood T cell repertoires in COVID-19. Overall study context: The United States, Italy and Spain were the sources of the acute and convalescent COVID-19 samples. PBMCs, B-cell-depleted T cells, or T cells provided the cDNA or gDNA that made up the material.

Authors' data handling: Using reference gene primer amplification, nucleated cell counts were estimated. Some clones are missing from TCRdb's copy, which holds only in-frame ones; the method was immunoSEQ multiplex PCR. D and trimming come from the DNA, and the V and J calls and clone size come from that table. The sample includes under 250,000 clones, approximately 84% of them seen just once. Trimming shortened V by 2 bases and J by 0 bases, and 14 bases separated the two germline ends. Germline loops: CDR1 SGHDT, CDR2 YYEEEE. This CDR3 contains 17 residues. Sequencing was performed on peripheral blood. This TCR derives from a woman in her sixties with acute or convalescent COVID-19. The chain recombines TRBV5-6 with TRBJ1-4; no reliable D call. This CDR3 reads CASSFLGGRATNEKLFF. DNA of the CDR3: TGTGCCAGCAGCTTTCTGGGAGGAAGGGCAACTAATGAAAAACTGTTTTTT. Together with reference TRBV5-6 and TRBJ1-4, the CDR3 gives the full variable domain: DAGVTQSPTHLIKTRGQQVTLRCSPKSGHDTVSWYQQALGQGPQFIFQYYEEEERQRGNFPDRFSGHQFPNYSSELNVNALLLGDSALYLCASSFLGGRATNEKLFFGSGTQLSVL.